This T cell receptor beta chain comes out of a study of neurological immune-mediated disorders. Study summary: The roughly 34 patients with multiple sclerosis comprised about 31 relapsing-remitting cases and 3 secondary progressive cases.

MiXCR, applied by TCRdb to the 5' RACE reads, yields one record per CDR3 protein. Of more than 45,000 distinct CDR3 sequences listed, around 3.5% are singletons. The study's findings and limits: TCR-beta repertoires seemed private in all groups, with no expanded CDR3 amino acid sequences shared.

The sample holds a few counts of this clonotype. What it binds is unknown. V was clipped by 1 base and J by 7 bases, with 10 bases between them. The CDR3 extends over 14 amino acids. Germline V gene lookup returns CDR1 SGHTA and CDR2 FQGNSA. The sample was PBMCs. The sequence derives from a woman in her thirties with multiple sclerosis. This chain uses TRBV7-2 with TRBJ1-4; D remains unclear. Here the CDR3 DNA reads TGTGCCAGCAGCTTAGGGTGGGGAGGTGAAAAACTGTTTTTT. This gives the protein CASSLGWGGEKLFF.